Each of the 9 T cell receptor beta chains below was sequenced from the same sample in a study of control samples from healthy donors and cancer patients. Data came from immunoSEQ multiplex PCR; TCRdb stores just in-frame clones and leaves some out. This sample has around 99,000 clones; about nine tenths occur once, and the top ten carry 3.5% to 4.5%. Sample: blood. These receptor sequences come from a human donor in good health. The donor label of this sample is uncertain.

This rearrangement joins TRBV19 to TRBJ1-6; 9 nucleotides align to TRBD1. This CDR3 has 15 amino acids. Losses at the gene ends were 6 bases for V and 4 bases for J; bases not matched to a gene: 4. The V gene's germline CDR1 is LNHDA and CDR2 SQIVND (reference sequence). The CDR3 DNA reads TGTGCCAGTAGAACCGGGACAGGGTATAATTCACCCCTCCACTTT. This codes for CASRTGTGYNSPLHF.

This chain connects TRBV9 to TRBJ2-5, with D uncertain. The CDR3 consists of 14 residues. Germline V gene lookup returns CDR1 SGDLS and CDR2 YYNGEE. The V end lost 3 bases, the J end lost 7 bases, and 16 bases lay between the germline ends. Here the CDR3 reads CASSDGPRSGTQYF. DNA for the CDR3: TGTGCCAGCAGCGACGGGCCCCGAAGTGGGACCCAGTACTTC.

This chain connects TRBV6-1 to TRBJ1-5; D is uncertain. Trimming cost V 1 base and J 7 bases, with 2 bases left between them. The CDR3 sequence is 11 residues long. The germline CDR1 and CDR2 sequences are MNHNS and SASEGT. This CDR3 is CASSEVQPQHF. CDR3 bases: TGTGCCAGCAGTGAAGTACAGCCCCAGCATTTT.

The chain employs TRBV12-3 or TRBV12-4 and TRBJ1-2, with D perhaps matching TRBD1 (5 bases). The CDR3 spans 13 residues. V was pared by 7 bases and J by 0 bases, with 9 bases between. The CDR3 reads CASKQDTNYGYTF. CDR3 DNA: TGTGCCAGCAAACAGGATACTAACTATGGCTACACCTTC.

The chain is built from TRBV19 and TRBJ1-6; 7 nucleotides match TRBD1. The V segment lost 3 bases and the J segment 6 bases; nucleotides outside the gene matches: 14. This CDR3 has 18 amino acids. CDR1 LNHDA and CDR2 SQIVND come from the germline V gene (reference sequence). For the CDR3, the DNA is TGTGCCAGTAGTATCGGACAGGCCCCCCGTCGGGCTAATTCACCCCTCCACTTT. As protein: CASSIGQAPRRANSPLHF.

The chain employs TRBV28 and TRBJ1-4; maybe TRBD1 (5 bases). CDR3 size: 15 residues. Trimming left V 3 bases short and J 7 bases short, with 15 bases between. Germline V gene lookup returns CDR1 MDHEN and CDR2 SYDVKM. The CDR3 sequence is CASSFSGVDVEKLFF. CDR3 bases: TGTGCCAGCAGTTTTTCGGGGGTTGATGTTGAAAAACTGTTTTTT.

The chain carries TRBV30 and TRBJ2-7; either TRBD1 or TRBD2 may fit D (6 bases each). Germline V gene data show CDR1 as GTSNPN and CDR2 as SVGIG (reference sequence). V dropped 7 bases and J dropped 5 bases, with 18 bases sitting between them. The CDR3 consists of 13 residues. DNA for the CDR3: TGTGCCTTTTTACAAGGGGGGCCGGACGAGCAGTACGTC. This encodes CAFLQGGPDEQYV.

The V and J genes are TRBV18 and TRBJ1-1; D is undetermined. The CDR3 contains 13 residues. The ends were cut back, 4 bases at V and 4 bases at J, with 10 bases in the middle. Looked up from germline, CDR1 is KGHSH and CDR2 is LQKENI. In nucleotides, the CDR3 is TGTGCCAGCTCACTCGGGCGGGGCACTGAAGCTTTCTTT. Its translation: CASSLGRGTEAFF.

Written as DNA, the CDR3 is TGTGCCAGCAGTTTTCGGGACAGGGGTTACGAGCAGTACTTC. Residues: CASSFRDRGYEQYF. The rearrangement joins TRBV27 to TRBJ2-7, with 10 bases aligning to TRBD1. CDR1 and CDR2 (germline): MNHEY, SMNVEV (reference sequence). V lost 3 bases to trimming and J lost 4 bases; unmatched junction nucleotides: 3. There are 14 residues in the CDR3.